The present TCR beta chain was sequenced within a study of T cells in narcolepsy (dated by TCRdb to the late 2010s). About the study as a whole: The study enrolled patients with narcolepsy type 1 or type 2 (NT1, NT2) together with healthy control donors. The study used TCR Vbeta sequencing to track clonotypes in blood and CSF while looking for autoreactive T cells in narcolepsy patients that target self-antigens of hypocretin neurons (hypocretin, TRIB2).

V sheds 2 bases and J sheds 0 bases, leaving 11 bases between their ends. The CDR3 runs 16 amino acids, cysteine and phenylalanine included. The kept DNA is CDR3 alone, 48 bases in frame from the first base. The germline V gene (reference sequence) gives CDR1 as LNHDA and CDR2 as SQIVND. For TCR Vbeta sequencing, memory CD4+ T cells were sorted ex vivo from the peripheral blood of both healthy controls and narcolepsy patients. Regarding this clone: Its binding antigen is unknown. Per-base quality was not reported, and no clone a single base away is much larger than it.

Study-wide findings and limitations: HCRT-specific and TRIB2-specific autoreactive clonotypes were highlighted in plots that compared CD4+ T cell clonotypes in CSF versus blood from the same patient. Numbers of sequenced blood memory CD4+ clonotypes were comparable, averaging around 42,000 in patients and about 30,000 in controls. Autoreactive clonotypes were reported to be detected serially in the blood of the same patients and of different patients, but not in the blood of healthy controls. No sequences matching autoreactive T cell clones were contained in some blood memory CD4+ repertoires from patients and controls.

Library prep was done by the immunoSEQ multiplex PCR assay. The table was pulled from immuneACCESS by TCRdb, which kept in-frame rearrangements only. Such tables lose some clones; where checked, under half of the loss comes from unresolved V genes, and the rest has no known cause. The sample table contains fewer than 25,000 clones; only one count was recorded for approximately 82% of them. The ten largest clones take up around 4% of the sample. The receptor chain draws on TRBV19 and TRBJ2-1, with no reliable assignment of the D segment. The sequencing input was memory (CD45RA-) CD4+ T cells from blood. The sample's cell subset or site label, decoded: memory T cells sorted ex vivo from peripheral blood. The TCR sequence derives from a human donor in good health. The CDR3 here reads CASSIIPIGSYNEQFF. DNA sequence: TGTGCCAGTAGTATAATCCCAATCGGCTCCTACAATGAGCAGTTCTTC.